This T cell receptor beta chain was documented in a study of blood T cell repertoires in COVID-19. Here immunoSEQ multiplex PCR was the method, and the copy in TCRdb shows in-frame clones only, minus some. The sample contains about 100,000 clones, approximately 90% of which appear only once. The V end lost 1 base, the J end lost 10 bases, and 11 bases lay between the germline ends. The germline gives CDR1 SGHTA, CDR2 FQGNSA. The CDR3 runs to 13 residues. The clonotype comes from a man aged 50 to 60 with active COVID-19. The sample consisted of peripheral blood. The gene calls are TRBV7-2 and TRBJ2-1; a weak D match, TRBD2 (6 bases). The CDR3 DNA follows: TGTGCCAGCAGCTTAGGTCGGGAGAGGGAGCAGTTCTTC. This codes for CASSLGREREQFF.